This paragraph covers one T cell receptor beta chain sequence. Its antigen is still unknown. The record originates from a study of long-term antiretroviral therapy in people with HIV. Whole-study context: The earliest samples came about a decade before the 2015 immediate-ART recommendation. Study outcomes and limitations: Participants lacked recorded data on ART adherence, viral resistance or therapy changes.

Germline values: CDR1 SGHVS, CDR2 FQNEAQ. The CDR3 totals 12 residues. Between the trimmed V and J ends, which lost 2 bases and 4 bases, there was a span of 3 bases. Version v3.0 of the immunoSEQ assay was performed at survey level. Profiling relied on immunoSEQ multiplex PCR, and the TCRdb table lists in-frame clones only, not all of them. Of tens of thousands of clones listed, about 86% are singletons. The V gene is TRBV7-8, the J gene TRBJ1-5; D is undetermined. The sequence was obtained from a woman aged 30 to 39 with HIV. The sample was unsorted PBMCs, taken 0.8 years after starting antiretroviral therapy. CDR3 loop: CASSLPNQPQHF. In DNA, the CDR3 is TGTGCCAGCAGCTTACCTAATCAGCCCCAGCATTTT.